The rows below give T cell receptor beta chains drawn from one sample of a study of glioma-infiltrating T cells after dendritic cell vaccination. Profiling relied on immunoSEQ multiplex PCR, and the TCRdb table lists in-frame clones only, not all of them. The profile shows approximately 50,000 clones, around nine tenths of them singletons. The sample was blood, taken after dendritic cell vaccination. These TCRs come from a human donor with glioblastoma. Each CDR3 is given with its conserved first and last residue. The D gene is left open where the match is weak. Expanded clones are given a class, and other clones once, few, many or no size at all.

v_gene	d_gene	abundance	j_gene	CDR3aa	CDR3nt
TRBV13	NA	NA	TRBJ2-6	CASRPGVSGANVLTF	TGTGCCAGCAGACCGGGGGTCTCTGGGGCCAACGTCCTGACTTTC
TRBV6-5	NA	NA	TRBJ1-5	CASRSPGVNQPQHF	TGTGCCAGCCGGTCCCCGGGGGTGAATCAGCCCCAGCATTTT
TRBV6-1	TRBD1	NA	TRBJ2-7	CASRGNRDRGYEQYF	TGTGCCAGCAGGGGCAACCGGGACAGGGGCTACGAGCAGTACTTC
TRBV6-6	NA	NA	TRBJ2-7	CASKTTTGSYEQYF	TGTGCCAGCAAAACTACTACAGGGAGCTACGAGCAGTACTTC
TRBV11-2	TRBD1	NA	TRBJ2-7	CASRTGLNEQYF	TGTGCCAGCCGGACAGGGCTGAACGAGCAGTACTTC
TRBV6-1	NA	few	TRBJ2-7	CASTTTSGGGDEQYF	TGTGCCAGCACCACTACCAGTGGGGGCGGAGACGAGCAGTACTTC
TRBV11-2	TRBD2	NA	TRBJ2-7	CASSLGLAGESEQYF	TGTGCCAGCAGCTTAGGACTAGCGGGAGAGAGCGAGCAGTACTTC
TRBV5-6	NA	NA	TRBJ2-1	CASSLRGRGGRINNEQFF	TGTGCCAGCAGCTTGCGAGGACGGGGAGGCCGAATAAACAATGAGCAGTTCTTC
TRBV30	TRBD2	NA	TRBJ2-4	CAWSGGLANIQYF	TGTGCCTGGAGTGGAGGACTAGCAAACATTCAGTACTTC
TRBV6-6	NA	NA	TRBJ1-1	CASSNGGVAIAFF	TGTGCCAGCAGTAACGGGGGGGTCGCGATCGCTTTCTTT
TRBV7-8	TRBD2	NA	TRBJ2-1	CASRGLAGTYNEQFF	TGTGCCAGCAGGGGACTAGCGGGAACCTACAATGAGCAGTTCTTC
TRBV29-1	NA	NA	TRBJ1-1	CSVSPLQSHTEAFF	TGCAGCGTCTCCCCTCTCCAGTCCCACACTGAAGCTTTCTTT
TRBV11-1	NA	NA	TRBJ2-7	CASSSYREGSEQYF	TGTGCCAGCAGCTCGTACAGGGAGGGAAGCGAGCAGTACTTC
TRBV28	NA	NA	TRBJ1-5	CASSLLNQPQHF	TGTGCCAGCAGCCTACTAAATCAGCCCCAGCATTTT
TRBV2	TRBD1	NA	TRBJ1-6	CASRGTGDSPLHF	TGTGCCAGCAGGGGGACAGGGGATTCACCCCTCCACTTT
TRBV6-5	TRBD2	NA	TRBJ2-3	CASSLGGIGTDTQYF	TGTGCCAGCAGCCTGGGGGGGATAGGCACAGATACGCAGTATTTT
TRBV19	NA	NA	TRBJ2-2	CASSTSETRATGELFF	TGTGCCAGTAGTACCTCCGAGACTAGAGCCACCGGGGAGCTGTTTTTT
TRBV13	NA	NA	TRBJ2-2	CASSPGLGELFF	TGTGCCAGCAGCCCCGGTTTGGGGGAGCTGTTTTTT
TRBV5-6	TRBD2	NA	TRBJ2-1	CASSLGGTSSRGEQFF	TGTGCCAGCAGCTTGGGGGGGACTAGTTCTAGGGGTGAGCAGTTCTTC
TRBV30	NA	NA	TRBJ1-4	CAWSDSTSNLFF	TGTGCCTGGAGTGACAGTACTTCTAACTTGTTTTTT
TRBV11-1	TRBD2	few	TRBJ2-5	CASSQPLAWETQYF	TGTGCCAGCAGCCAACCACTAGCGTGGGAGACCCAGTACTTC
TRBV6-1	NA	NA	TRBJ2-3	CASNPNPGDTQYF	TGTGCCAGCAACCCCAACCCCGGGGATACGCAGTATTTT
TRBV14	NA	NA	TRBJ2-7	CASSHWREEKNEQYF	TGTGCCAGCAGCCATTGGCGGGAAGAAAAAAACGAGCAGTACTTC
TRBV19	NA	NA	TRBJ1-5	CATVGGNQPQHF	TGTGCCACCGTCGGGGGCAATCAGCCCCAGCATTTT
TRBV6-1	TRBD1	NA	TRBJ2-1	CASRARTGEYGQFF	TGTGCCAGCAGGGCAAGGACAGGGGAATATGGGCAGTTCTTC
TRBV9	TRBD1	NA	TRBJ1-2	CASSLQTGGRYGYTF	TGTGCCAGCAGCTTACAGACAGGGGGACGCTATGGCTACACCTTC
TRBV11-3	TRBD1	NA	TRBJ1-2	CASSMGQSRDGYTF	TGTGCCAGCAGCATGGGACAGTCGAGAGATGGCTACACCTTC
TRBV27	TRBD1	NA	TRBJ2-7	CASSLTGARYEQYF	TGTGCCAGCAGCCTGACAGGGGCACGCTACGAGCAGTACTTC
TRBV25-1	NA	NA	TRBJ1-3	CASRGGSGNTIYF	TGTGCCAGCAGGGGAGGGTCTGGAAACACCATATATTTT
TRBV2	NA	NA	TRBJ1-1	CASRAGPNTEAFF	TGTGCCAGCCGGGCAGGGCCGAACACTGAAGCTTTCTTT
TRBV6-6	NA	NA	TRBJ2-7	CASTNSYEQYF	TGTGCCAGCACTAACTCCTACGAGCAGTACTTC
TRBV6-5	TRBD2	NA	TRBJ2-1	CASSQTSGVYNEQFF	TGTGCCAGCAGCCAAACTAGCGGGGTTTACAATGAGCAGTTCTTC
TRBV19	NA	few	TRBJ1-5	CASSTSFGEPQHF	TGTGCCAGTAGTACTTCTTTCGGGGAGCCCCAGCATTTT
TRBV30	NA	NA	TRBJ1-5	CAWSATGNQPQHF	TGTGCCTGGAGTGCAACAGGGAATCAGCCCCAGCATTTT
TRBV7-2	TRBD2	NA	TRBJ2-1	CASSLVGTSGGNEQFF	TGTGCCAGCAGCTTAGTGGGGACTAGCGGGGGCAATGAGCAGTTCTTC
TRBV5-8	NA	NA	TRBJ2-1	CASSSLGNEQFF	TGTGCCAGCAGCTCACTAGGTAATGAGCAGTTCTTC
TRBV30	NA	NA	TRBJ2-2	CAWKNRGRAGELFF	TGTGCCTGGAAGAATAGGGGGAGGGCCGGGGAGCTGTTTTTT